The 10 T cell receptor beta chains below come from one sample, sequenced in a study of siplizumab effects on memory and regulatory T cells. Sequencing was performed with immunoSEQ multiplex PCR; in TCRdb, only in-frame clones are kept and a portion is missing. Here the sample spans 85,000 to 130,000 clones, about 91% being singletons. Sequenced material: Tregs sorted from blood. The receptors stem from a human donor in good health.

CDR3 coding DNA: TGTGCCAGCAGCTTAGGGGGCGATCGGGAGCAGTTCTTC. This encodes CASSLGGDREQFF. The chain combines TRBV7-2 with TRBJ2-1, with D perhaps matching TRBD1 (5 bases). The CDR3 sequence is 13 residues long. V lost 1 base to trimming and J lost 10 bases, with 11 bases between them. CDR1 and CDR2 (germline): SGHTA, FQGNSA.

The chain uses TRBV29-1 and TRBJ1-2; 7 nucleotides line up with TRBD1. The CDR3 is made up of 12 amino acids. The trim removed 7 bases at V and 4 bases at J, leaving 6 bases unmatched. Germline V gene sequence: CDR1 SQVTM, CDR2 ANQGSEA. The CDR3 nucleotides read TGCAGCGCAGTACAGGGGACCTATGGCTACACCTTC. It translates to CSAVQGTYGYTF.

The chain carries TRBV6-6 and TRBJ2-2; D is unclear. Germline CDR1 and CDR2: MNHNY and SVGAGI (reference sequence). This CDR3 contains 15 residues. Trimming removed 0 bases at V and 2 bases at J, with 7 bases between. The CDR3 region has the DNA TGTGCCAGCAGTTACTCGCCGGCTAACACCGGGGAGCTGTTTTTT. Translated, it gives CASSYSPANTGELFF.

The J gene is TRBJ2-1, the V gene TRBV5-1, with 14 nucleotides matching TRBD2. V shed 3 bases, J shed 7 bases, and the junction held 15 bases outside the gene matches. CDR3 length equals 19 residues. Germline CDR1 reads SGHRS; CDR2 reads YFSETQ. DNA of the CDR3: TGCGCCAGCAGCTCCTCTCGCCGGGGACTAGCGGGAGAGGTTAATGAGCAGTTCTTC. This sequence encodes CASSSSRRGLAGEVNEQFF.

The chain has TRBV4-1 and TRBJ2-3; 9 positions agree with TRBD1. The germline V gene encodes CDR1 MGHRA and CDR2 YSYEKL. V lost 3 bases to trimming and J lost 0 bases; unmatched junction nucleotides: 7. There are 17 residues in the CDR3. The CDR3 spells CASSHRTGVISTDTQYF. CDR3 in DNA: TGCGCCAGCAGCCACCGGACAGGGGTCATAAGCACAGATACGCAGTATTTT.

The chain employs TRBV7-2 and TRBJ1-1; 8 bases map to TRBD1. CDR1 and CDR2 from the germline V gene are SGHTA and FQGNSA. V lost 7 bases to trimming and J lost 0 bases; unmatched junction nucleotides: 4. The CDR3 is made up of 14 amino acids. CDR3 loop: CASTKDRVNTEAFF. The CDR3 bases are TGTGCCAGCACCAAGGACAGGGTGAACACTGAAGCTTTCTTT.

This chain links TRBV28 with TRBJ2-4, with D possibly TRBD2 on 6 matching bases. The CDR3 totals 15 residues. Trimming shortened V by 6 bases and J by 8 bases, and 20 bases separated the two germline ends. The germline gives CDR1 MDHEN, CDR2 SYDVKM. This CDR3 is CASRYSRMGGDIQYF. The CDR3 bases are TGTGCCAGCAGATATTCCCGGATGGGCGGGGACATTCAGTACTTC.

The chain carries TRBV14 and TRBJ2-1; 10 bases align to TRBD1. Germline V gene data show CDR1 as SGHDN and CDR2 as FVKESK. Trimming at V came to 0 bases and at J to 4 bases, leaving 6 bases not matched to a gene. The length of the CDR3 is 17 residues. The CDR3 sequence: CASSQDRQGANYNEQFF. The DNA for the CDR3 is TGTGCCAGCAGCCAAGATCGACAGGGGGCAAATTACAATGAGCAGTTCTTC. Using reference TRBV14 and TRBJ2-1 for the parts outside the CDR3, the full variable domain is EAGVTQFPSHSVIEKGQTVTLRCDPISGHDNLYWYRRVMGKEIKFLLHFVKESKQDESGMPNNRFLAERTGGTYSTLKVQPAELEDSGVYFCASSQDRQGANYNEQFFGPGTRLTVL.

The CDR3 DNA sequence: TGTGCCAGCAGCGCAAACCGGGCAGAGGTAACTGAAGCTTTCTTT. Amino acid sequence: CASSANRAEVTEAFF. The chain carries TRBV7-6 and TRBJ1-1; D is uncertain. V was shortened by 5 bases and J by 5 bases, with 18 bases between the two germline ends. The germline CDR1 and CDR2 sequences are SGHVS and FNYEAQ. This CDR3 has 15 amino acids.

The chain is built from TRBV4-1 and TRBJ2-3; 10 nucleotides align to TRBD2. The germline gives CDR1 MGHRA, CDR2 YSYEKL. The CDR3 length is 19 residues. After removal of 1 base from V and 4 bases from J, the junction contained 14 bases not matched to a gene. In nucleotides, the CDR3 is TGCGCCAGCAGCCAAGTGGTCAGCGGGAGGGCCCTGAAATCAGATACGCAGTATTTT. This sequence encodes CASSQVVSGRALKSDTQYF.